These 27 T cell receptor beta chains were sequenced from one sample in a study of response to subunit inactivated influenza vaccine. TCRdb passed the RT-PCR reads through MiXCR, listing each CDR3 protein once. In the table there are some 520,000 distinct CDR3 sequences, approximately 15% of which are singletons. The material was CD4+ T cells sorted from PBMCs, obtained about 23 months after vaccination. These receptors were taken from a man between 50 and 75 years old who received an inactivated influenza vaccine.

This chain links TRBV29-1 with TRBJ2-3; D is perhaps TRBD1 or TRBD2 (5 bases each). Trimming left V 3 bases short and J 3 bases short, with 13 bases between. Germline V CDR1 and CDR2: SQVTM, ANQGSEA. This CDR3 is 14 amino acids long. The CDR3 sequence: CSVEGEKGTDTQYF. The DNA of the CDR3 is TGCAGCGTTGAGGGGGAAAAGGGAACAGATACGCAGTATTTT.

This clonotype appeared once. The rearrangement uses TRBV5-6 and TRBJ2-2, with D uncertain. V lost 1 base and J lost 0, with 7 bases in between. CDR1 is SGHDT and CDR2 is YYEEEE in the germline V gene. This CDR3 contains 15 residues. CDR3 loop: CASSLLGSNTGELFF. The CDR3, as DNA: TGTGCCAGCAGCTTGCTGGGTTCGAACACCGGGGAGCTGTTTTTT.

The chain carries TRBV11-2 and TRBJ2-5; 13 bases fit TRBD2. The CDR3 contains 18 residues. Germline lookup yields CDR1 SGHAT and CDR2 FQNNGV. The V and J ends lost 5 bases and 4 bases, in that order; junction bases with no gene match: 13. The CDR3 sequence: CASSLGLAGELQTETQYF. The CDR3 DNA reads TGTGCCAGCAGCCTTGGACTAGCGGGGGAGCTACAAACAGAGACCCAGTACTTC.

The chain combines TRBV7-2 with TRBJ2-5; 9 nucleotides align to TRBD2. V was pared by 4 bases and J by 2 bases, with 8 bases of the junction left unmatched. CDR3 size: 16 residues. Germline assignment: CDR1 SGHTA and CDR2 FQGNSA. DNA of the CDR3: TGTGCCAGCAGCTCGCCGTTACTAGCGGGTCAAGAGACCCAGTACTTC. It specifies CASSSPLLAGQETQYF.

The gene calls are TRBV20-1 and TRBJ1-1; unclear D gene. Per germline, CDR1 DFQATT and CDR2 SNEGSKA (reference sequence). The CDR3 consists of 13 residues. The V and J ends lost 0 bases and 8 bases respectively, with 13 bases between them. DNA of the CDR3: TGCAGTGCTAGAGACTCCCGGGCCCCGGAAGCTTTCTTT. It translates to CSARDSRAPEAFF.

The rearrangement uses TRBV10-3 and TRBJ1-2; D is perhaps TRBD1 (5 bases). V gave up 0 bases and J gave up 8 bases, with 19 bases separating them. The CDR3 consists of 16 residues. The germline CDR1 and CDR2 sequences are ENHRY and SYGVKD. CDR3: CAISESQAGSGGGYTF. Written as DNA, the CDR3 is TGTGCCATCAGTGAGTCCCAAGCAGGGAGCGGTGGAGGCTACACCTTC.

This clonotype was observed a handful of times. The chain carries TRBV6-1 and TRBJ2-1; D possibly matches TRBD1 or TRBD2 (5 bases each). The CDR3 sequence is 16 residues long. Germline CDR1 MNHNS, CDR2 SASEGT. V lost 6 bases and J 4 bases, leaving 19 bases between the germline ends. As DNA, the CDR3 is TGTGCCAGCAGAGGGTTAGGGACGGCCGTTTACAATGAGCAGTTCTTC. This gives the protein CASRGLGTAVYNEQFF.

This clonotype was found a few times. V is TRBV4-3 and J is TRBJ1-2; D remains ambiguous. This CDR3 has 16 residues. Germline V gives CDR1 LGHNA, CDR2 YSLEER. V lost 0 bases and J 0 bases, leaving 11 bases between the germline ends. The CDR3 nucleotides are TGCGCCAGCAGCCAAGATCGCGCAGGTCCTAACTATGGCTACACCTTC. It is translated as CASSQDRAGPNYGYTF.

CDR3 nucleotide sequence: TGTGCCAGCAGCTCCCTCCGGCCACCTGGGAACAGAGGGGGCACAGATACGCAGTATTTT. Its translation is CASSSLRPPGNRGGTDTQYF. This chain joins TRBV7-8 and TRBJ2-3, with D perhaps being TRBD1 or TRBD2 (5 bases each). The CDR3 has 20 amino acids. Deletions cut 4 bases from V and 1 base from J, with 27 bases between. Germline CDR1 and CDR2: SGHVS and FQNEAQ. The whole variable domain, filled in from reference TRBV7-8 and TRBJ2-3, reads GAGVSQSPRYKVAKRGQDVALRCDPISGHVSLFWYQQALGQGPEFLTYFQNEAQLDKSGLPSDRFFAERPEGSVSTLKIQRTQQEDSAVYLCASSSLRPPGNRGGTDTQYFGPGTRLTVL.

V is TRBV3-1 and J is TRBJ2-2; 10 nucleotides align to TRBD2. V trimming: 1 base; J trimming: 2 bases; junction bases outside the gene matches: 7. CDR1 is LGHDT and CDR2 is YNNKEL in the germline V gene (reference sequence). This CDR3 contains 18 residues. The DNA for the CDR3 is TGTGCCAGCAGCCAAGCCAGCGGGGGGGGCACAAACACCGGGGAGCTGTTTTTT. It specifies CASSQASGGGTNTGELFF.

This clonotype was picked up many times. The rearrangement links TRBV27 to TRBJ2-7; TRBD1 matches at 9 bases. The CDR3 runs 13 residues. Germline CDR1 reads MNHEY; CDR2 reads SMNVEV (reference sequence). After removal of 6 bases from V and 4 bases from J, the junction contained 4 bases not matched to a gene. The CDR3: CASSAGTGYEQYF. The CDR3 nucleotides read TGTGCCAGCAGCGCCGGGACAGGGTACGAGCAGTACTTC.

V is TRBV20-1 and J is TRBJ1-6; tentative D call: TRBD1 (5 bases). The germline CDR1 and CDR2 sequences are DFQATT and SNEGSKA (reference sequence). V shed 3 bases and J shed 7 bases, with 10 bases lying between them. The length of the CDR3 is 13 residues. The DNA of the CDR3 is TGCAGTGCTAGGGGAGGGGACAATTCACCCCTCCACTTT. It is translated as CSARGGDNSPLHF.

The CDR3 reads CATSREETQYF. In nucleotides, the CDR3 is TGTGCCACCAGCAGAGAAGAGACCCAGTACTTC. This chain connects TRBV15 to TRBJ2-5; D not certain. This CDR3 region has 11 residues. Trimming removed 0 bases from V and 4 bases from J, with 0 bases in between. Looked up from germline, CDR1 is LNHNV and CDR2 is YYDKDF (reference sequence).

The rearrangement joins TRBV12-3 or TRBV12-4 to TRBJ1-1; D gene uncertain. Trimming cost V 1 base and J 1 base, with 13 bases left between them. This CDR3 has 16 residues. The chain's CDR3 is CASSLERLVGNTEAFF. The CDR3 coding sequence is TGTGCCAGCAGTTTAGAGAGGTTGGTAGGGAACACTGAAGCTTTCTTT.

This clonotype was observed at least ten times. CDR3 sequence (DNA): TGTGCCAGCACACATAGCGGCCAAGAAGAGACCCAGTACTTC. This translates into CASTHSGQEETQYF. The chain is built from TRBV12-3 or TRBV12-4 and TRBJ2-5; D is possibly TRBD2 (6 bases). This CDR3 has 14 residues. V was clipped by 7 bases and J by 3 bases, with 15 bases between them.

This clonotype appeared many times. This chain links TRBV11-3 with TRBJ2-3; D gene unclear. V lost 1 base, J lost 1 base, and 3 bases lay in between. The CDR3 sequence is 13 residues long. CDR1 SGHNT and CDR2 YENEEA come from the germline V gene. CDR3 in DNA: TGTGCCAGCAGCTTAGTACGCACAGATACGCAGTATTTT. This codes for CASSLVRTDTQYF. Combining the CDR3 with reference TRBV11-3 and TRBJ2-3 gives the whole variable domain EAGVVQSPRYKIIEKKQPVAFWCNPISGHNTLYWYLQNLGQGPELLIRYENEEAVDDSQLPKDRFSAERLKGVDSTLKIQPAELGDSAVYLCASSLVRTDTQYFGPGTRLTVL.

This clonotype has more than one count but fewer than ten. The CDR3 DNA reads as TGTGCCAGCAGTTTCAGGACAGGGATGGGACCCCAAAACATTCAGTACTTC. Translating gives CASSFRTGMGPQNIQYF. The genes are TRBV12-3 or TRBV12-4 and TRBJ2-4; 8 bases align to TRBD1. V was pared by 3 bases and J by 5 bases, with 12 bases of the junction left unmatched. The CDR3 consists of 17 residues.

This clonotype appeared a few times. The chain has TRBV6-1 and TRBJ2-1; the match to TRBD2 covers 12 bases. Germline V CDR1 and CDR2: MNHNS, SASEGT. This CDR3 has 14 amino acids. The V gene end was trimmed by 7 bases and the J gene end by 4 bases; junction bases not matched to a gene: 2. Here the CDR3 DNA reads TGTGCCAGCATCCTAGCGGGGGGGTACAATGAGCAGTTCTTC. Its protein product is CASILAGGYNEQFF.

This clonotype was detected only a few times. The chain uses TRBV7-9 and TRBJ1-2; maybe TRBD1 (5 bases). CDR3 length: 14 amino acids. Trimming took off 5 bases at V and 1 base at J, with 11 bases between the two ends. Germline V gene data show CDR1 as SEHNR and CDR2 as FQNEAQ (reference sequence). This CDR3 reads CASSPRDLNYGYTF. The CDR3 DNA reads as TGTGCCAGCAGCCCCCGGGACCTTAACTATGGCTACACCTTC.

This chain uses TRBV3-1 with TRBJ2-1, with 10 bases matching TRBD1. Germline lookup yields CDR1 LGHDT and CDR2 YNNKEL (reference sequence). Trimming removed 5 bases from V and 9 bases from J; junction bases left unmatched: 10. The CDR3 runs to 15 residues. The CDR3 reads CASSDTGTGASEQFF. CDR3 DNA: TGTGCCAGCAGCGATACCGGGACAGGGGCGAGTGAGCAGTTCTTC.

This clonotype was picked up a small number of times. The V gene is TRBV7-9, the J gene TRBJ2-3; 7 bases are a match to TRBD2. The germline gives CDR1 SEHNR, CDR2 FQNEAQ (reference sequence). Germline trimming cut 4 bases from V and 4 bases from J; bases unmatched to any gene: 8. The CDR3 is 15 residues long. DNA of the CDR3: TGTGCCAGCAGCTCTGGCGGGAGTCTGGCAGATACGCAGTATTTT. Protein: CASSSGGSLADTQYF.

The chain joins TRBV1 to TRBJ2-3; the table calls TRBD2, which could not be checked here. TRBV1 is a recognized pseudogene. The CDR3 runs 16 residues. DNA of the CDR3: TGCACCAGCAGCCAAGAGGGAAGCGGGCCCACAGATACGCAGTATTTT. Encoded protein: CTSSQEGSGPTDTQYF.

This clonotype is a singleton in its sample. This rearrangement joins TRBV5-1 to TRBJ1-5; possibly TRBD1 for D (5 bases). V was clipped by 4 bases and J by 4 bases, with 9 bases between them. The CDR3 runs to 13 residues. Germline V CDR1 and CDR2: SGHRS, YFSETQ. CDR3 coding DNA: TGCGCCAGCAGCCCCGGGACTAATCAGCCCCAGCATTTT. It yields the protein CASSPGTNQPQHF.

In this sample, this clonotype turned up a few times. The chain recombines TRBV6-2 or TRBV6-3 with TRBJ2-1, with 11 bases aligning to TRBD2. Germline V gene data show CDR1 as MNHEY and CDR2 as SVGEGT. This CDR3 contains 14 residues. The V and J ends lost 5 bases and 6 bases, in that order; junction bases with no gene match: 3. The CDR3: CASSLSGGANEQFF. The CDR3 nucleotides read TGTGCCAGCAGTCTTAGCGGGGGGGCCAATGAGCAGTTCTTC.

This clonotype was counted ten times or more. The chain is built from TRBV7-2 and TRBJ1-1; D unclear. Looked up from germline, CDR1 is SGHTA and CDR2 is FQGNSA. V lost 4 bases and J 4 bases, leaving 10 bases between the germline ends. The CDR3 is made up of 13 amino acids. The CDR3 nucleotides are TGTGCCAGCAGCTCCTCCTCGGGCACTGAAGCTTTCTTT. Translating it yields CASSSSSGTEAFF.

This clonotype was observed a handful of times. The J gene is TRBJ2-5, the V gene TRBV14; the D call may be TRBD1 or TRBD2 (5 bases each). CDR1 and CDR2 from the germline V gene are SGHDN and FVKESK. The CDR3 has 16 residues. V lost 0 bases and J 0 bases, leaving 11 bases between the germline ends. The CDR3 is CASSQDRGLYQETQYF. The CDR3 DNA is TGTGCCAGCAGCCAAGATCGGGGCCTATACCAAGAGACCCAGTACTTC.

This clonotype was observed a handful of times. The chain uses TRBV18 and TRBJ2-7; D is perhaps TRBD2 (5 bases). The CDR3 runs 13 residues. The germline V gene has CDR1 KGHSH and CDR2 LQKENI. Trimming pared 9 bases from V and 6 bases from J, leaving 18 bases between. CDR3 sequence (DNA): TGTGCCAGTCGAAGCGAGGGTCTCGGCGAGCAGTACTTC. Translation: CASRSEGLGEQYF. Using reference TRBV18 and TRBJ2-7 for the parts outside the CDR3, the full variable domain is NAGVMQNPRHLVRRRGQEARLRCSPMKGHSHVYWYRQLPEEGLKFMVYLQKENIIDESGMPKERFSAEFPKEGPSILRIQQVVRGDSAAYFCASRSEGLGEQYFGPGTRLTVT.